This T cell receptor (beta chain) was retrieved from a study of blood T cells in healthy people across ages. Points from the study as a whole: Donor CMV status was unknown, possibly confounding expanded clonotype changes. Higher diversity and more naive CD4+ cells were features of long-lived donors, compared to aged donors.

Between the trimmed V and J ends, which lost 3 bases and 5 bases, there was a span of 10 bases. The germline V gene has CDR1 SEHNR and CDR2 FQNEAQ (reference sequence). This CDR3 comprises 13 residues. This clonotype was observed a few times. The antigen is undetermined. PBMCs numbering at least 6.5 million were isolated per sample. The use of a sample-barcoded 5' primer and a J-beta primer mix characterized a second PCR of about 7 to 12 cycles. Carrying 12 random nucleotides, a template-switch adaptor labeled each individual cDNA molecule. TCRdb passed the 5' RACE reads through MiXCR, listing each CDR3 protein once. Among 750,000 to 950,000 distinct CDR3 sequences listed, 50% to 65% were seen once.

Material for sequencing was blood. The J gene is TRBJ1-1, the V gene TRBV7-9; a weak D match, TRBD1 (5 bases). The clonotype was recovered from a man aged 80 or over in good health. The CDR3 reads CASSLGGKTEAFF. CDR3 DNA sequence: TGTGCCAGCAGCTTGGGGGGAAAGACTGAAGCTTTCTTT.